This T cell receptor beta chain was retrieved from a study of blood T cell repertoires in COVID-19. The overall study: PBMCs, B-cell-depleted T cells, or T cells provided the cDNA or gDNA that made up the material.

CDR1 is SEHNR, CDR2 FQNEAQ, per germline (reference sequence). Trimming pared 5 bases from V and 7 bases from J, leaving 9 bases between. The CDR3 extends over 12 amino acids. Methods used by the authors: Amplification of reference gene primers provided the estimated nucleated cell counts. Using immunoSEQ multiplex PCR, the repertoire was profiled, and TCRdb retains in-frame clones only, with some absent. The V and J calls and clone size were taken over from that table, and D and trimming were inferred from the DNA. Among around 130,000 clones, approximately 80% were seen once, and the ten largest hold about 4.2%.

The J gene is TRBJ2-1, the V gene TRBV7-9; D gene ambiguous. The TCR was taken from a woman aged 70 to 79 with acute or convalescent COVID-19. The specimen sequenced was peripheral blood. The CDR3 DNA reads TGTGCCAGCAGCGAAACTCGGAATGAGCAGTTCTTC. Amino acids: CASSETRNEQFF.